This TCR beta chain was obtained from a study of PD-1 blockade in classical Hodgkin lymphoma. Some clones are missing from TCRdb's copy, which holds only in-frame ones; the method was immunoSEQ multiplex PCR. Counted here are approximately 24,000 clones, 80% to 90% occurring once; the ten biggest clones make up 5% to 8%. Points from the study as a whole: The study found that TCR diversity rose significantly by C4D1 in CD4+ but not CD8+ cells. Baseline diversity in complete responders resembled that of newly diagnosed patients.

Time point given: cycle 4 day 1 (C4D1), after six to seven weeks of nivolumab. All patients experienced relapse after autologous stem cell transplantation, and brentuximab vedotin exposure was variable. Concerning this clone itself: Its antigen is currently unknown.

CDR1 is SGHNT and CDR2 is YENEEA in the germline V gene. The CDR3 is made up of 15 amino acids. With V trimmed by 5 bases and J by 6 bases, 12 bases remained unmatched. The V gene is TRBV11-3, the J gene TRBJ2-7, with 8 bases matching TRBD1. The input for sequencing was peripheral blood mononuclear cells (PBMCs), taken before the fourth cycle of nivolumab. The receptor's source is a human donor with classical Hodgkin lymphoma. CDR3 sequence (DNA): TGTGCCAGCAGCGCCGGACAGGGAGCGACCACCGAGCAGTACTTC. Translating it yields CASSAGQGATTEQYF.